The entry below gives a single TCR beta chain sequence along with its context. This table comes from immunoSEQ multiplex PCR, and its TCRdb copy is limited to in-frame clones, with some not included. The sample carries about 200,000 clones, approximately 86% recorded once. The CDR3 has 16 amino acids. The J segment lost 0 bases and the V segment lost 3 bases, leaving 2 bases of the junction unmatched. Per germline, CDR1 SGHNT and CDR2 YYREEE (reference sequence). The entry originates in a study of blood T cell repertoires in COVID-19. On the study more broadly: The origin of the acute and convalescent COVID-19 samples was the United States, Italy and Spain. The analysed material was cDNA or gDNA that came from T cells, B-cell-depleted T cells, or PBMCs.

The origin of this receptor is a woman aged 40 to 50 in a cohort exposed to, infected with or recovered from COVID-19 (not recorded which). The sequencing input was PBMCs or T cells enriched from blood (not recorded which). V usage is TRBV5-4 and J usage is TRBJ1-4, with 10 bases that match TRBD1. CDR3 loop: CASSYGTGATNEKLFF. The DNA for the CDR3 is TGTGCCAGCAGCTATGGGACAGGGGCAACTAATGAAAAACTGTTTTTT.